Listed below are T cell receptor beta chains from one sample, sequenced in a study of cytomegalovirus exposure and HLA in healthy donors. Here immunoSEQ multiplex PCR was the method, and the copy in TCRdb shows in-frame clones only, minus some. The sample has fewer than 200,000 clones; 82% are singletons. The specimen sequenced was PBMCs. The receptor source for this set is a girl between 5 and 17 years old in good health and CMV-seropositive. CDR3s include the opening cysteine and the closing phenylalanine or tryptophan. Each record gives: clone size, CDR3 length, V gene, J gene, CDR3 protein. For some rows the clone size is stated as once, few or many, or as a class when expanded; others skip it.

clone size: NA
CDR3 length: 15
V gene: TRBV6-5
J gene: TRBJ2-1
CDR3 protein: CASSPRPGLYNEQFF

clone size: NA
CDR3 length: 16
V gene: TRBV7-8
J gene: TRBJ2-7
CDR3 protein: CASSLPLGQTSYEQYF

clone size: NA
CDR3 length: 13
V gene: TRBV7-8
J gene: TRBJ2-7
CDR3 protein: CASRLRQAYEQYF

clone size: NA
CDR3 length: 15
V gene: TRBV5-5
J gene: TRBJ2-2
CDR3 protein: CASSYPAGAGGELFF

clone size: NA
CDR3 length: 14
V gene: TRBV15
J gene: TRBJ1-4
CDR3 protein: CATSGRVGREKLFF

clone size: few
CDR3 length: 15
V gene: TRBV11-3
J gene: TRBJ2-1
CDR3 protein: CASSSLAGGYNEQFF

clone size: NA
CDR3 length: 13
V gene: TRBV2
J gene: TRBJ2-7
CDR3 protein: CASSGLLSYEQYF

clone size: NA
CDR3 length: 15
V gene: TRBV27
J gene: TRBJ1-2
CDR3 protein: CASSLSMGGNYGYTF

clone size: once
CDR3 length: 16
V gene: TRBV25-1
J gene: TRBJ2-5
CDR3 protein: CASSELLDRGPETQYF

clone size: NA
CDR3 length: 13
V gene: TRBV6-5
J gene: TRBJ2-5
CDR3 protein: CASSSPGQETQYF

clone size: once
CDR3 length: 13
V gene: TRBV15
J gene: TRBJ1-1
CDR3 protein: CATSSTGYTEAFF

clone size: few
CDR3 length: 15
V gene: TRBV11-1
J gene: TRBJ2-1
CDR3 protein: CASSNTGTLYNEQFF

clone size: once
CDR3 length: 16
V gene: TRBV6-4
J gene: TRBJ1-1
CDR3 protein: CASSGRDRSQNTEAFF

clone size: few
CDR3 length: 16
V gene: TRBV7-9
J gene: TRBJ1-2
CDR3 protein: CASSRLAQGEFYGYTF

clone size: NA
CDR3 length: 20
V gene: TRBV7-2
J gene: TRBJ2-7
CDR3 protein: CASSLAFGLAGENSPYEQYF

clone size: NA
CDR3 length: 19
V gene: TRBV4-3
J gene: TRBJ1-4
CDR3 protein: CASSQDQYRVGRTNEKLFF

clone size: NA
CDR3 length: 17
V gene: TRBV5-6
J gene: TRBJ2-3
CDR3 protein: CASSSPFSGIGTDTQYF

clone size: few
CDR3 length: 12
V gene: TRBV29-1
J gene: TRBJ1-2
CDR3 protein: CSGSDRVNGYTF

clone size: NA
CDR3 length: 15
V gene: TRBV28
J gene: TRBJ1-2
CDR3 protein: CASRPRDRGTYGYTF

clone size: NA
CDR3 length: 12
V gene: TRBV6-5
J gene: TRBJ1-1
CDR3 protein: CASSLENTEAFF

clone size: NA
CDR3 length: 14
V gene: TRBV30
J gene: TRBJ2-7
CDR3 protein: CAWSTGTGFHEQYF

clone size: NA
CDR3 length: 11
V gene: TRBV19
J gene: TRBJ2-2
CDR3 protein: CATRDTGELFF

clone size: NA
CDR3 length: 15
V gene: TRBV25-1
J gene: TRBJ1-2
CDR3 protein: CASSELVAGFGGYTF

clone size: NA
CDR3 length: 13
V gene: TRBV27
J gene: TRBJ1-2
CDR3 protein: CASSRTGFRGYTF

clone size: once
CDR3 length: 13
V gene: TRBV7-8
J gene: TRBJ1-1
CDR3 protein: CASSTGAYTEAFF

clone size: NA
CDR3 length: 16
V gene: TRBV11-2
J gene: TRBJ2-1
CDR3 protein: CASSLGGTGGYNEQFF

clone size: NA
CDR3 length: 17
V gene: TRBV21-1
J gene: TRBJ1-5
CDR3 protein: CASSQGGTAVPNQPQHF

clone size: NA
CDR3 length: 15
V gene: TRBV27
J gene: TRBJ1-5
CDR3 protein: CASSLIAGSNQPQHF

clone size: NA
CDR3 length: 15
V gene: TRBV6-5
J gene: TRBJ1-1
CDR3 protein: CASTRDFSSRTEAFF

clone size: NA
CDR3 length: 13
V gene: TRBV19
J gene: TRBJ2-3
CDR3 protein: CASSIASTDTQYF

clone size: NA
CDR3 length: 13
V gene: TRBV28
J gene: TRBJ2-5
CDR3 protein: CASGADREETQYF

clone size: once
CDR3 length: 17
V gene: TRBV6-1
J gene: TRBJ2-7
CDR3 protein: CASSVRALAGALYEQYF

clone size: NA
CDR3 length: 15
V gene: TRBV9
J gene: TRBJ2-1
CDR3 protein: CASSGYYNSYNEQFF

clone size: NA
CDR3 length: 15
V gene: TRBV29-1
J gene: TRBJ2-3
CDR3 protein: CSVGKGATGTDTQYF

clone size: NA
CDR3 length: 12
V gene: TRBV6-5
J gene: TRBJ2-7
CDR3 protein: CASSHPDSEQYF

clone size: NA
CDR3 length: 12
V gene: TRBV6-5
J gene: TRBJ2-7
CDR3 protein: CASSSQGYEQYF

clone size: NA
CDR3 length: 16
V gene: TRBV7-3
J gene: TRBJ2-5
CDR3 protein: CASSSLAGVKPETQYF

clone size: NA
CDR3 length: 14
V gene: TRBV10-3
J gene: TRBJ1-5
CDR3 protein: CAISESGAGQPQHF

clone size: once
CDR3 length: 17
V gene: TRBV27
J gene: TRBJ2-6
CDR3 protein: CASSFRGAPTGANVLTF

clone size: NA
CDR3 length: 14
V gene: TRBV7-2
J gene: TRBJ2-3
CDR3 protein: CASSLAASTDTQYF

clone size: NA
CDR3 length: 14
V gene: TRBV5-6
J gene: TRBJ1-6
CDR3 protein: CASSKGQGGSPLHF

clone size: once
CDR3 length: 18
V gene: TRBV7-7
J gene: TRBJ1-4
CDR3 protein: CASSLYEWTGGTGEKLFF

clone size: NA
CDR3 length: 15
V gene: TRBV5-1
J gene: TRBJ2-3
CDR3 protein: CASRRGLAGGDTQYF

clone size: few
CDR3 length: 15
V gene: TRBV5-1
J gene: TRBJ1-2
CDR3 protein: CASSPGLDRGDGYTF

clone size: few
CDR3 length: 15
V gene: TRBV11-3
J gene: TRBJ2-1
CDR3 protein: CASSLATGYRNEQFF

clone size: NA
CDR3 length: 14
V gene: TRBV9
J gene: TRBJ2-2
CDR3 protein: CASSVVANTGELFF

clone size: NA
CDR3 length: 16
V gene: TRBV5-1
J gene: TRBJ2-3
CDR3 protein: CASKIGLARSTDTQYF

clone size: NA
CDR3 length: 15
V gene: TRBV7-2
J gene: TRBJ1-1
CDR3 protein: CASSLMGAGNTEAFF

clone size: NA
CDR3 length: 13
V gene: TRBV7-8
J gene: TRBJ1-2
CDR3 protein: CASSPRTNYGYTF

clone size: NA
CDR3 length: 12
V gene: TRBV30
J gene: TRBJ1-1
CDR3 protein: CAWSTGKTEAFF

clone size: once
CDR3 length: 14
V gene: TRBV9
J gene: TRBJ2-7
CDR3 protein: CASSVVAGGYEQYF

clone size: NA
CDR3 length: 16
V gene: TRBV7-3
J gene: TRBJ2-5
CDR3 protein: CASSLGLAGPQETQYF

clone size: NA
CDR3 length: 14
V gene: TRBV18
J gene: NA
CDR3 protein: CASSSVGGFYEQYF

clone size: NA
CDR3 length: 15
V gene: TRBV5-6
J gene: TRBJ2-7
CDR3 protein: CASSLVQALSYEQYF

clone size: NA
CDR3 length: 14
V gene: TRBV25-1
J gene: TRBJ2-7
CDR3 protein: CASSGTGFSYEQYF

clone size: NA
CDR3 length: 15
V gene: TRBV7-8
J gene: TRBJ2-7
CDR3 protein: CASSLGGSHGDEQYF

clone size: once
CDR3 length: 14
V gene: TRBV28
J gene: TRBJ1-4
CDR3 protein: CASIENSPRRKLFF

clone size: NA
CDR3 length: 15
V gene: TRBV11-2
J gene: TRBJ2-7
CDR3 protein: CASSLGQGPSYEQYF

clone size: NA
CDR3 length: 15
V gene: TRBV6-1
J gene: TRBJ1-2
CDR3 protein: CASSEARNWGGGYTF